This T cell receptor (beta chain) is drawn from a study of PD-L1 blockade in urothelial cancer. Study-level information: In about 2014 therapy began: atezolizumab 1,200 mg intravenously every 3 weeks. Blood underwent analysis 3 weeks (second dose) and 6 weeks after treatment began. Broader study findings: When pretreatment blood TCR clonality was below the median, it predicted better survival.

The time point is: peripheral blood 6 weeks after treatment start. Diagnoses among patients were locally advanced or metastatic urothelial carcinoma. CDR1 is SGHDN and CDR2 is FVKESK in the germline V gene. The CDR3 extends over 14 amino acids. The V gene lost 2 bases and the J gene lost 8 bases, with 13 bases spanning the gap. In regard to this clone: What it recognizes is unknown.

The assay was immunoSEQ multiplex PCR, and TCRdb's table has in-frame clones only and misses some. The sample shows 15,000 to 20,000 clones, over 75% of them seen only once. The input for sequencing was PBMCs, taken around atezolizumab (anti-PD-L1) treatment. This chain links TRBV14 with TRBJ2-4; D remains unclear. This clonotype was sampled from a man in his fifties with urothelial cancer. CDR3 residues: CASSQISARDIQYF. Here the CDR3 DNA reads TGTGCCAGCAGCCAAATTAGTGCACGGGACATTCAGTACTTC.